A selection of T cell receptor beta chains follows, all from one sample in a study of blood T cells in healthy people across ages. TCRdb passed the 5' RACE reads through MiXCR, listing each CDR3 protein once. The sample gives about 1.4 million distinct CDR3 sequences, roughly 64% of which show up once; over 5% is in the top ten. Sample: blood. The origin of the receptors is a man younger than 35 in good health. The CDR3 runs from the conserved cysteine through the conserved F or W. D genes are given only for firm matches. Clone size is shown for a subset of rows, as once, few, many or a class of expanded clone.

>few|TRBJ2-7|TRBD1|TRBV10-3
CAISGGQGNNYEQYF
TGTGCCATCAGCGGCGGACAGGGGAATAACTACGAGCAGTACTTC
>-|TRBJ2-3|TRBD1|TRBV6-1
CASSQGPGQGYLGTSTDTQYF
TGTGCCAGCAGCCAAGGGCCGGGACAGGGATACCTAGGGACTAGCACAGATACGCAGTATTTT
>-|TRBJ2-7|-|TRBV6-1
CASSAGRSNYEQYF
TGTGCCAGCAGTGCGGGCAGATCGAACTACGAGCAGTACTTC
>-|TRBJ2-3|TRBD2|TRBV7-2
CASSLILVASGRTDTQYF
TGTGCCAGCAGCCTCATCCTGGTGGCTAGCGGGAGGACAGATACGCAGTATTTT
>-|TRBJ2-7|TRBD1|TRBV11-2
CASSFPPGQAPREQYF
TGTGCCAGCAGCTTTCCCCCAGGACAGGCCCCTCGCGAGCAGTACTTC
>-|TRBJ2-5|TRBD2|TRBV5-1
CASSLGTGGIQETQYF
TGCGCCAGCAGCTTGGGGACGGGAGGGATCCAAGAGACCCAGTACTTC
>-|TRBJ2-5|-|TRBV7-2
CASSLKVAGRETQYF
TGTGCCAGCAGCTTAAAGGTGGCTGGCCGGGAGACCCAGTACTTC
>-|TRBJ2-3|-|TRBV6-5
CASAERVGGATQYF
TGTGCCAGCGCTGAAAGAGTGGGCGGAGCAACGCAGTATTTT
>-|TRBJ1-2|-|TRBV7-9
CASSLGGFQDYGYTF
TGTGCCAGCAGCTTAGGAGGGTTCCAGGACTATGGCTACACCTTC
>-|TRBJ2-7|-|TRBV20-1
CSASSTSGFEQYF
TGCAGTGCTAGTTCGACTAGTGGGTTCGAGCAGTACTTC
>-|TRBJ2-1|-|TRBV29-1
CSVEVTSVDEQFF
TGCAGCGTTGAGGTGACTAGTGTCGATGAGCAGTTCTTC
>-|TRBJ2-7|TRBD1|TRBV11-2
CASSSQQGVLGYEQYF
TGTGCCAGCAGCTCCCAACAGGGGGTTCTAGGGTACGAGCAGTACTTC
>many|TRBJ2-5|-|TRBV20-1
CSALLAMETQYF
TGCAGTGCCCTTCTAGCGATGGAGACCCAGTACTTC
>-|TRBJ2-5|TRBD1|TRBV4-2
CASSQRGLQGEQETQYF
TGTGCCAGCAGCCAACGGGGTCTACAGGGGGAGCAAGAGACCCAGTACTTC
>-|TRBJ2-5|-|TRBV28
CASSPEGKKETQYF
TGTGCCAGCAGTCCGGAGGGAAAGAAAGAGACCCAGTACTTC
>-|TRBJ2-1|TRBD2|TRBV27
CASIRTSGSDNEQFF
TGTGCCAGCATACGGACTAGCGGTTCCGACAATGAGCAGTTCTTC
>-|TRBJ2-3|-|TRBV6-2/TRBV6-3
CAQTPGLTDTQYF
TGTGCTCAGACTCCCGGGCTCACAGATACGCAGTATTTT
>few|TRBJ2-5|-|TRBV12-3/TRBV12-4
CASNLGALQETQYF
TGTGCCAGCAACCTTGGCGCTCTCCAAGAGACCCAGTACTTC
>-|TRBJ1-2|-|TRBV15
CATSFIGDYGYTF
TGTGCCACCAGCTTCATAGGGGACTATGGCTACACCTTC
>-|TRBJ2-1|-|TRBV3-1
CASSQFVYNEQFF
TGTGCCAGCAGCCAATTCGTGTACAATGAGCAGTTCTTC
>-|TRBJ2-7|TRBD2|TRBV5-8
CASSLGEGLASYEQYF
TGTGCCAGCAGCTTGGGAGAGGGACTAGCCTCCTACGAGCAGTACTTC
>-|TRBJ1-1|-|TRBV7-2
CASSLGQPNTEAFF
TGTGCCAGCAGCTTAGGACAACCGAACACTGAAGCTTTCTTT
>-|TRBJ1-4|-|TRBV7-8
CASSLGRTNEKLFF
TGTGCCAGCAGCTTGGGGCGCACTAATGAAAAACTGTTTTTT
>few|TRBJ1-1|-|TRBV6-6
CASSFLGEDTEAFF
TGTGCCAGCAGTTTTCTGGGAGAAGACACTGAAGCTTTCTTT
>-|TRBJ2-1|-|TRBV6-5
CASSSLYNEQFF
TGTGCCAGCAGCTCCCTATACAATGAGCAGTTCTTC
>few|TRBJ2-1|TRBD2|TRBV10-3
CAIRVGTSSEQFF
TGTGCCATCAGAGTGGGGACTAGCAGTGAGCAGTTCTTC
>few|TRBJ2-7|-|TRBV27
CASSLVGGQGYEQYF
TGTGCCAGCAGTTTAGTGGGGGGGCAGGGATACGAGCAGTACTTC
>-|TRBJ2-3|TRBD2|TRBV4-2
CASSPLGGTSGSSTDTQYF
TGTGCCAGCAGCCCCCTTGGCGGGACTAGCGGGTCTAGCACAGATACGCAGTATTTT
>-|TRBJ2-7|-|TRBV27
CASSYGSASSYEQYF
TGTGCCAGCAGTTACGGCAGTGCAAGCTCCTACGAGCAGTACTTC
>few|TRBJ1-5|-|TRBV4-3
CASSQRNGNQPQHF
TGCGCCAGCAGCCAGAGGAACGGTAATCAGCCCCAGCATTTT
>-|TRBJ2-7|TRBD1|TRBV7-9
CASSQPGQGAYKQYF
TGTGCCAGCAGCCAACCGGGACAGGGCGCCTACAAGCAGTACTTC
>-|TRBJ2-1|-|TRBV4-1
CASSQVVAESYNEQFF
TGCGCCAGCAGCCAAGTAGTAGCGGAATCCTACAATGAGCAGTTCTTC
>-|TRBJ1-1|-|TRBV6-6
CASSPTPGAKDTEAFF
TGTGCCAGCAGTCCCACGCCGGGGGCGAAGGACACTGAAGCTTTCTTT
>-|TRBJ2-1|-|TRBV7-8
CASSLEGGGDYNEQFF
TGTGCCAGCAGCTTAGAAGGGGGAGGGGATTACAATGAGCAGTTCTTC
>-|TRBJ1-1|-|TRBV5-1
CASSLLMASNTEAFF
TGCGCCAGCAGCCTCTTGATGGCTTCGAACACTGAAGCTTTCTTT
>-|TRBJ2-7|TRBD2|TRBV20-1
CSAKGLAGPSYEQYF
TGCAGTGCTAAGGGACTAGCGGGGCCTTCCTACGAGCAGTACTTC